This T cell receptor (beta chain) emerged from a study of cytomegalovirus exposure and HLA in healthy donors. General study points: The investigators catalogued some 160 TCR beta chains as cytomegalovirus-associated.

Trimming took 4 bases from V and 2 from J, leaving 15 bases between them. The CDR3 extends over 16 amino acids. Germline V gene data show CDR1 as LNHNV and CDR2 as YYDKDF (reference sequence). In the case of this clone: Its antigen is still unknown.

The PCR made use of 60 Vbeta and 13 Jbeta primers. Sequencing used immunoSEQ multiplex PCR; TCRdb keeps in-frame clones, though not all of them. This table has around 150,000 clones, approximately 70% appearing once. The V call is TRBV15, the J call TRBJ1-3; D uncertain. This receptor was identified in a human donor in good health. Source material: PBMCs. CDR3 bases: TGTGCCACCAGCACAGATTACAGTCCTACTGGAAACACCATATATTTT. Its protein product is CATSTDYSPTGNTIYF.